The 9 T cell receptor beta chains below were found in one sample sequenced in a study of low-dose radiotherapy and immunotherapy resistance in tumors. TRAV- and TRBV-specific primers primed first-strand cDNA, covering alpha and beta chains. The TCRs were subjected to amplification over about 20 PCR cycles employing a constant-region primer in conjunction with a V-primer adapter. TCRdb independently ran MiXCR on the reads; one entry per CDR3 protein. The profile shows fewer than 50,000 distinct CDR3 sequences, less than 30% of them singletons. Time point indicated: after trial treatment. Treatment here: LDRT plus nivolumab, ipilimumab, low-dose cyclophosphamide and aspirin (RACIN trial). The sequenced sample was PBMCs, obtained after low-dose radiotherapy plus immunotherapy. The source is a male donor with prostate cancer.

The rearrangement links TRBV28 to TRBJ2-7, with D tentatively TRBD1 (6 bases). The germline V and J ends were trimmed by 6 bases and 6 bases, with 18 bases remaining between them. Germline CDR1 MDHEN, CDR2 SYDVKM. The CDR3 runs 14 residues. CDR3 in DNA: TGTGCCAGCAGCCCGGGGCAGGGGCCCCTCGAGCAGTACTTC. It yields the protein CASSPGQGPLEQYF.

In its sample, this clonotype was seen many times. The rearrangement links TRBV25-1 to TRBJ1-1; D gene uncertain. Germline lookup yields CDR1 MGHDK and CDR2 SYGVNS. V shed 3 bases and J shed 5 bases, with 10 bases lying between them. CDR3 length: 13 residues. The CDR3 here is CASSELRRTEAFF. Written as DNA, the CDR3 is TGTGCCAGCAGTGAGTTGAGAAGAACTGAAGCTTTCTTT.

This chain joins TRBV10-3 and TRBJ2-7; 7 nucleotides align to TRBD1. CDR1 is ENHRY and CDR2 is SYGVKD in the germline V gene. V was pared by 5 bases and J by 3 bases, with 13 bases of the junction left unmatched. The CDR3 loop spans 16 amino acids. The CDR3 DNA sequence: TGTGCCATCAGTTCACCTCCCGGGACAGAAAGCTACGAGCAGTACTTC. This encodes CAISSPPGTESYEQYF.

This clonotype was detected ten times or more. V gene TRBV11-2 combines with J gene TRBJ1-2; no definite D call. The CDR3 sequence is 13 residues long. Germline CDR1 is SGHAT and CDR2 is FQNNGV. Trimming shortened V by 4 bases and J by 8 bases, and 14 bases separated the two germline ends. The CDR3 DNA is TGTGCCAGCAGCTCGCCGGGTCAGAGGGGCTACACCTTC. Its translation: CASSSPGQRGYTF.

This clonotype was seen repeatedly, ten times or more. The chain couples TRBV2 to TRBJ1-5; 8 bases agree with TRBD1. Looked up from germline, CDR1 is SNHLY and CDR2 is FYNNEI. The CDR3 spans 15 residues. Trimming at V came to 7 bases and at J to 1 base, leaving 6 bases not matched to a gene. The CDR3 sequence: CASNPDRASNQPQHF. As DNA, the CDR3 is TGTGCCAGCAACCCGGACAGGGCCAGCAATCAGCCCCAGCATTTT.

This clonotype occurred many times. The gene calls are TRBV5-1 and TRBJ1-2; D might be TRBD1 (5 bases). V gave up 4 bases and J gave up 0 bases, with 13 bases separating them. The CDR3 is 15 amino acids. In germline, CDR1 is SGHRS, CDR2 YFSETQ. CDR3 region: CASSPEAGSNYGYTF. The CDR3 region has the DNA TGCGCCAGCAGCCCCGAGGCAGGGTCTAACTATGGCTACACCTTC.

This clonotype showed up many times. V is TRBV27 and J is TRBJ2-7, with 9 positions matching TRBD1. Trimming took 2 bases from V and 2 from J; bases not matched to a gene: 13. Germline-derived CDR1 and CDR2 are MNHEY and SMNVEV (reference sequence). The CDR3 is 18 residues long. CDR3 nucleotides: TGTGCCAGCAGTTTACGCGGATTCGACAGGGGGTGGACCTACGAGCAGTACTTC. It encodes CASSLRGFDRGWTYEQYF.

This clonotype was recorded once. This chain uses TRBV12-3 or TRBV12-4 with TRBJ2-4; TRBD2 matches at 14 bases. This CDR3 is built from 16 residues. V was clipped by 5 bases and J by 3 bases; unmatched bases: 3. The CDR3 DNA sequence: TGTGCCAGCAGTGGGACTAGCGGGAGCTTCAAAAACATTCAGTACTTC. Protein product: CASSGTSGSFKNIQYF.

With respect to this clonotype: One base separates it from a far larger clone, so it is likely a read error. This chain links TRBV5-3 with TRBJ2-2; D is possibly TRBD1 or TRBD2 (5 bases each). TRBV5-3 falls under the ORF class, with uncertain function. The CDR3 is 14 amino acids. The CDR3 region has the DNA TGCGCCAGCAGCTTCGAGGGGTTCACCGGGGAGCTGCTTTTT. Translated, it gives CASSFEGFTGELLF.